This entry lists 14 T cell receptor beta chains sequenced from one sample in a study of shared clonotypes between healthy human individuals (dated by TCRdb to about 2020). The library was made by the immunoSEQ multiplex PCR assay. In TCRdb, the immuneACCESS table is reduced to in-frame sequences with V and J assigned. These tables do not hold every clone; where another copy was compared, an unresolved V gene accounts for under half, and the others remain unexplained. The sample table holds 1 million to 1.2 million clones, of which 70% to 85% were seen once. The ten most abundant clones make up 0.7% to 0.95% of the sample. Material for sequencing was memory CD4+ T cells from PBMCs. This sample's cell subset or site label indicates: CD45RA-negative fraction. The receptors stem from a man aged 18-30 years in good health. Some clones in this sample may be carry-over from other donors' samples.

The chain employs TRBV4-1 and TRBJ2-7; maybe TRBD1 (6 bases). CDR1 is MGHRA, CDR2 YSYEKL, per germline. This CDR3 region has 15 residues. V lost 1 base to trimming and J lost 6 bases, with 16 bases between them. The CDR3 DNA reads TGCGCCAGCAGCCAAGTAGGGGGTCTAGGGTTCGAGCAGTACTTC. Translation gives CASSQVGGLGFEQYF.

The chain carries TRBV2 and TRBJ2-1, with 7 bases lining up with TRBD2. Germline loops: CDR1 SNHLY, CDR2 FYNNEI. The CDR3 is 14 amino acids. Trimming cost V 3 bases and J 7 bases; bases outside gene matches: 6. This CDR3 reads CASSDGGSLNEQFF. The DNA of the CDR3 is TGTGCCAGCAGTGACGGGGGGAGCCTGAATGAGCAGTTCTTC.

The gene calls are TRBV21-1 and TRBJ1-1; the table's TRBD1 call for D was not verified on the DNA. TRBV21-1 is classified as a pseudogene. CDR3 size: 15 residues. CDR3 nucleotide sequence: TGTGCCAGCAGCAACCCAGGGGGTGGTTGCACTGAAGCTTTCTTT. Its protein product is CASSNPGGGCTEAFF.

This clone was counted many times. This sequence joins TRBV28 and TRBJ1-1; no clear D. Trimming stripped 2 bases from V and 0 bases from J, with 7 bases between. The CDR3 is 14 residues long. Per the germline V gene, CDR1 is MDHEN and CDR2 is SYDVKM. The CDR3 spells CASSLRRVNTEAFF. The CDR3 DNA reads as TGTGCCAGCAGTTTACGGAGGGTGAACACTGAAGCTTTCTTT.

The CDR3 region has the DNA TGTGCCAGCTCACCGGGGATGGGAGACAATGAGCAGTTCTTC. Translation gives CASSPGMGDNEQFF. This chain joins TRBV18 and TRBJ2-1; weak D call: TRBD2 (5 bases). There are 14 residues in the CDR3. V gave up 3 bases and J gave up 5 bases, with 11 bases separating them. Per germline, CDR1 KGHSH and CDR2 LQKENI.

This clone came up a few times. The chain links TRBV7-6 to TRBJ2-5; D is possibly TRBD1 or TRBD2 (6 bases each). Germline V gives CDR1 SGHVS, CDR2 FNYEAQ. The CDR3 is 15 amino acids. V was pared by 5 bases and J by 2 bases, with 15 bases between. As DNA, the CDR3 is TGTGCCAGCAGCACCCGTGGGGGGCCTCAAGAGACCCAGTACTTC. Translating it yields CASSTRGGPQETQYF.

The chain uses TRBV6-5 and TRBJ2-1; 7 nucleotides agree with TRBD2. The CDR3 has 13 amino acids. CDR1 MNHEY and CDR2 SVGAGI come from the germline V gene. V shed 7 bases, J shed 8 bases, and the junction held 8 bases outside the gene matches. DNA for the CDR3: TGTGCCAGCATCCCCCGGGAGGCAGATGAGCAGTTCTTC. Amino acid sequence: CASIPREADEQFF.

The chain joins TRBV6-6 to TRBJ2-7; 7 nucleotides align to TRBD1. The CDR3 extends over 11 amino acids. V shed 6 bases, J shed 11 bases, and the junction held 7 bases outside the gene matches. The germline V gene has CDR1 MNHNY and CDR2 SVGAGI (reference sequence). The CDR3 reads CASSTTGREYF. The CDR3 coding sequence is TGTGCCAGCAGCACGACAGGGCGGGAGTACTTC.

V is TRBV7-2 and J is TRBJ1-3; TRBD1 is a possible D gene (5 bases). The CDR3 sequence is 13 residues long. Germline loops: CDR1 SGHTA, CDR2 FQGNSA. Trimming cost V 3 bases and J 4 bases, with 7 bases left between them. In DNA form, the CDR3 reads TGTGCCAGCAGCTTTGGGGGAGGAAACACCATATATTTT. Translation gives CASSFGGGNTIYF.

This clone was counted a few times. This rearrangement joins TRBV30 to TRBJ1-4; D possibly corresponds to TRBD1 (6 bases). Germline-derived CDR1 and CDR2 are GTSNPN and SVGIG (reference sequence). This CDR3 contains 15 residues. V was shortened by 0 bases and J by 7 bases, with 15 bases between the two germline ends. CDR3 loop: CAWSVSAGASEKLFF. The CDR3 region has the DNA TGTGCCTGGAGTGTTTCCGCGGGGGCGAGTGAAAAACTGTTTTTT.

The V and J genes are TRBV2 and TRBJ1-1, with a weak D call TRBD1 (6 bases). Germline V CDR1 and CDR2: SNHLY, FYNNEI. The CDR3 loop spans 13 amino acids. V dropped 8 bases and J dropped 10 bases, with 20 bases sitting between them. The chain's CDR3 is CASSVWGQEGAFF. Written as DNA, the CDR3 is TGTGCCAGCTCGGTATGGGGGCAGGAAGGAGCTTTCTTT.

The J gene is TRBJ1-1, the V gene TRBV5-1; 7 positions match TRBD1. CDR3 length: 14 amino acids. The V gene's germline CDR1 is SGHRS and CDR2 YFSETQ. With V trimmed by 3 bases and J by 5 bases, 7 bases remained unmatched. The CDR3 region is CASSSGQDYTEAFF. The CDR3 nucleotides read TGCGCCAGCAGCTCTGGACAGGATTATACTGAAGCTTTCTTT.

A note on this clone: At one boundary the junction diverges from the germline segment, which might be a read error. This chain connects TRBV7-2 to TRBJ2-1, with 9 bases lining up with TRBD2. This CDR3 is built from 12 residues. Germline V gene data show CDR1 as SGHTA and CDR2 as FQGNSA. The CDR3: CASSSPVSGRIF. CDR3 nucleotide sequence: TGTGCCAGCAGCTCTCCAGTGAGCGGGAGGATCTTC.

With regard to this clone: A much larger clone lies one base from this, so it may be a read error. In the same sample, other DNA sequences code for this CDR3. This sequence joins TRBV7-2 and TRBJ2-3; no definite D call. V was trimmed by 2 bases and J by 6 bases, leaving 3 bases between them. CDR1 and CDR2 from the germline V gene are SGHTA and FQGNSA. CDR3 length: 11 amino acids. The DNA of the CDR3 is TGTGCCAGCAGCTTATCCGATACGCAGTATTTT. Protein: CASSLSDTQYF.